This T cell receptor (beta chain) was captured by sequencing in a study of CD8+ T cells in alopecia areata. Sample treatment: oral pan-JAK inhibitor, 5-10 mg twice daily. This CDR3 comprises 13 residues. J lost 6 bases, V lost 5 bases, and 4 bases had no gene match. Per germline, CDR1 SEHNR and CDR2 FQNEAQ (reference sequence). Comment on this clone: The antigen remains unidentified.

RNA, once extracted, was reverse transcribed into cDNA for use as the sequencing template. The data were produced by immunoSEQ multiplex PCR, yet TCRdb's version contains in-frame clones alone and is incomplete. The sample holds fewer than 250,000 clones, roughly three fifths seen once. Study-wide results and limits: Higher clonality and more expanded CD8+ clones appeared in lesional than normal scalp. Having one nonresponder leaves uncertain how baseline CD8+ expansion relates to response. Expanded CD8+ clones among the top 100, and scalp clonality, were significantly decreased by tofacitinib.

The source was CD4+ T cells sorted from blood, collected at week 4, from a patient treated with tofacitinib. The TCR comes from a human donor with alopecia areata. V usage is TRBV7-9 and J usage is TRBJ1-1, with 9 bases fitting TRBD1. The CDR3 region has the DNA TGTGCCAGCAGCAGAGGACAGGGGTCTGAAGCTTTCTTT. Translated: CASSRGQGSEAFF.